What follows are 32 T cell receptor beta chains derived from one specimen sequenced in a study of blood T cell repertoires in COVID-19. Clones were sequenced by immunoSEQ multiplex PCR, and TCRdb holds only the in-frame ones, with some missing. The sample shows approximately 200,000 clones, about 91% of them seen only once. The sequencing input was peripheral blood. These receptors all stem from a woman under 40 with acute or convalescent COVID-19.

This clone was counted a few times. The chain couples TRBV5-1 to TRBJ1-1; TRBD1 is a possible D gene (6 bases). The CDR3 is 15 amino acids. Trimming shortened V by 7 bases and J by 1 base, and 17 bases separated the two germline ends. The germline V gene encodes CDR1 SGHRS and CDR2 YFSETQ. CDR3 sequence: CASAPLGAGNTEAFF. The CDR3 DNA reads TGCGCCAGCGCCCCATTGGGGGCGGGGAACACTGAAGCTTTCTTT.

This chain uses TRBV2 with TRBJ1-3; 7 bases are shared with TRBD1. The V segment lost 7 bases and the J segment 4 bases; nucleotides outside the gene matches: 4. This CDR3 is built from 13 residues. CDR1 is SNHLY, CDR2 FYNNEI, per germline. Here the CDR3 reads CASTLTGGNTIYF. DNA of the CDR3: TGTGCCAGCACACTGACAGGGGGAAACACCATATATTTT.

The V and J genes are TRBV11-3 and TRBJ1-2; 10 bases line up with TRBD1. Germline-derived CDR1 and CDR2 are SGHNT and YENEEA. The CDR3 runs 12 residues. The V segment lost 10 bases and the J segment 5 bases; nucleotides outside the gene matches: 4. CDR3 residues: CAIRDRGYGYTF. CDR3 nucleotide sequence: TGTGCCATCCGGGACAGGGGTTATGGCTACACCTTC.

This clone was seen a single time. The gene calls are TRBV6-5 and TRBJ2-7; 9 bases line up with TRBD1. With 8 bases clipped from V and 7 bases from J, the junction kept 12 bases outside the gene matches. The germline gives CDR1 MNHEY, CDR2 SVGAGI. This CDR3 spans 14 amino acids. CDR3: CASRFPIGTGEQYF. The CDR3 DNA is TGTGCCAGCCGGTTCCCAATTGGGACAGGGGAGCAGTACTTC.

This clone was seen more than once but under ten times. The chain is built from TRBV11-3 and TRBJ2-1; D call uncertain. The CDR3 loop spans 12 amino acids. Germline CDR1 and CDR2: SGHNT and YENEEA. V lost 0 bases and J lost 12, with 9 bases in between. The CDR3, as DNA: TGTGCCAGCAGCTTAGATCGACACTGGCAGTTCTTC. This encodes CASSLDRHWQFF.

CDR3: CASSPRTRTYEQYF. The CDR3 DNA follows: TGTGCCAGCAGTCCACGGACACGTACCTACGAGCAGTACTTC. J is TRBJ2-7 and V is TRBV6-5; D perhaps matches TRBD1 (5 bases). Germline CDR1 MNHEY, CDR2 SVGAGI. The CDR3 sequence is 14 residues long. Trimming stripped 5 bases from V and 2 bases from J, with 13 bases between.

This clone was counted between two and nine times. CDR3 coding DNA: TGTGCCAGCAGTTACGCAACAGGGGAGAGTTCACCCCTCCACTTT. Residues: CASSYATGESSPLHF. J is TRBJ1-6 and V is TRBV6-6; 7 bases are shared with TRBD1. The CDR3 is 15 amino acids. Germline CDR1 reads MNHNY; CDR2 reads SVGAGI (reference sequence). V lost 2 bases and J lost 9; bases outside the gene matches: 7.

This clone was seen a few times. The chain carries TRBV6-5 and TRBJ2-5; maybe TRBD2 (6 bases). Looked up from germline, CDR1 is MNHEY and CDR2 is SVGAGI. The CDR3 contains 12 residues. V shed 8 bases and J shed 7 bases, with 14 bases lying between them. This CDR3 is CASSGEGGTQYF. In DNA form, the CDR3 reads TGTGCCAGCTCGGGGGAAGGAGGGACCCAGTACTTC.

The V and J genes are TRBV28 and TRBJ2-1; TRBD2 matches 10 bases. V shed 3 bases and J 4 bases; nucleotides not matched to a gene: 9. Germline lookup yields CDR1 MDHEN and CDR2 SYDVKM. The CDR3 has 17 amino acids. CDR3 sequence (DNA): TGTGCCAGCAGTTTGGCCGCAGCGGGAGGGTTATACAATGAGCAGTTCTTC. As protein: CASSLAAAGGLYNEQFF. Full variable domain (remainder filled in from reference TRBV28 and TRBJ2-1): DVKVTQSSRYLVKRTGEKVFLECVQDMDHENMFWYRQDPGLGLRLIYFSYDVKMKEKGDIPEGYSVSREKKERFSLILESASTNQTSMYLCASSLAAAGGLYNEQFFGPGTRLTVL.

CDR3 nucleotides: TGTGCCAGCAGCCCGGGACAGAGGGTAGGCTACACCTTC. Its protein is CASSPGQRVGYTF. The chain has TRBV28 and TRBJ1-2, with TRBD1 matching over 7 bases. Germline V gene lookup returns CDR1 MDHEN and CDR2 SYDVKM. CDR3 length equals 13 residues. With 6 bases clipped from V and 8 bases from J, the junction kept 9 bases outside the gene matches.

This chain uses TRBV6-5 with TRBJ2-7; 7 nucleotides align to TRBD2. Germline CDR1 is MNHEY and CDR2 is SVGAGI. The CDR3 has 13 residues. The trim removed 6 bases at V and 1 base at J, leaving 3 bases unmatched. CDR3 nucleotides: TGTGCCAGCAGCCAGCGGGAATCCTACGAGCAGTACTTC. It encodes CASSQRESYEQYF.

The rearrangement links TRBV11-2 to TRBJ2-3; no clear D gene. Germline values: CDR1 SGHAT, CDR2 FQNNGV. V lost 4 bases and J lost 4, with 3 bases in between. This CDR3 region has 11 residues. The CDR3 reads CASSSADTQYF. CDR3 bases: TGTGCCAGCAGCTCGGCAGATACGCAGTATTTT.

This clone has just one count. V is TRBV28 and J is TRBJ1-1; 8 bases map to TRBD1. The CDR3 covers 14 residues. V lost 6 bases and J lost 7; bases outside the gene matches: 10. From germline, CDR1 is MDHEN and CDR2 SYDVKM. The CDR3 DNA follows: TGTGCCAGCAGCCCCAGGGGGCTGAATCTTGAAGCTTTCTTT. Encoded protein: CASSPRGLNLEAFF.

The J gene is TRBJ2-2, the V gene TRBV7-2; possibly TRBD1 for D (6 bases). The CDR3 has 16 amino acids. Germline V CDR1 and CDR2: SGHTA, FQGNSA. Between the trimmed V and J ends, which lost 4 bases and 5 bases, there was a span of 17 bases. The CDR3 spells CASSSPQGSWTGELFF. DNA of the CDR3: TGTGCCAGCAGCTCCCCTCAGGGGAGTTGGACCGGGGAGCTGTTTTTT.

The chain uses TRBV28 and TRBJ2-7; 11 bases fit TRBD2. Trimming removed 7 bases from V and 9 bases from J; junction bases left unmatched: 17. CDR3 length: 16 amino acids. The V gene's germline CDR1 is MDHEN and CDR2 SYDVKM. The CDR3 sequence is CASNSWGTSGLRGQYF. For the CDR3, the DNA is TGTGCCAGCAATTCTTGGGGGACTAGCGGATTACGAGGGCAGTACTTC.

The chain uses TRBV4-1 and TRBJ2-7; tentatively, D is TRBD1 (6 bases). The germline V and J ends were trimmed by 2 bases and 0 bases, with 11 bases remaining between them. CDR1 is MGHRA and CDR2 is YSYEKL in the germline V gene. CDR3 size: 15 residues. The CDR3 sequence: CASSQTDRSSYEQYF. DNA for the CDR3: TGCGCCAGCAGCCAAACAGACAGGAGCTCCTACGAGCAGTACTTC.

The CDR3 DNA reads TGTGCCAGCAGCTTCGCCCGGGACAACCGCTTACCCCTCCACTTT. Amino acid sequence: CASSFARDNRLPLHF. The chain couples TRBV11-2 to TRBJ1-6, with a possible D match to TRBD1 (6 bases). The CDR3 loop spans 15 amino acids. From germline, CDR1 is SGHAT and CDR2 FQNNGV. Trimming left V 3 bases short and J 12 bases short, with 18 bases between.

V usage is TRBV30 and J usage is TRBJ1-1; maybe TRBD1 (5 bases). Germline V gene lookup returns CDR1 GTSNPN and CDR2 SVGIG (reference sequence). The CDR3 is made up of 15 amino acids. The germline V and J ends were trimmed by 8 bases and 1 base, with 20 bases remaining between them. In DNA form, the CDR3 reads TGTGCCGCGGGGCAGGGACCGCTGGGGAACACTGAAGCTTTCTTT. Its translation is CAAGQGPLGNTEAFF. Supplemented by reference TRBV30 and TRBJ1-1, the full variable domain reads SQTIHQWPATLVQPVGSPLSLECTVEGTSNPNLYWYRQAAGRGLQLLFYSVGIGQISSEVPQNLSASRPQDRQFILSSKKLLLSDSGFYLCAAGQGPLGNTEAFFGQGTRLTVV.

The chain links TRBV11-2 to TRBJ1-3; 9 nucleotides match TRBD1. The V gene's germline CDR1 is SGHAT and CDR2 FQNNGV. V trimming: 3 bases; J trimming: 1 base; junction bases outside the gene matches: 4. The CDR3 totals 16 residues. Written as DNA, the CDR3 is TGTGCCAGCAGCTTTTGGACAGGGGATTCTGGAAACACCATATATTTT. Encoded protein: CASSFWTGDSGNTIYF.

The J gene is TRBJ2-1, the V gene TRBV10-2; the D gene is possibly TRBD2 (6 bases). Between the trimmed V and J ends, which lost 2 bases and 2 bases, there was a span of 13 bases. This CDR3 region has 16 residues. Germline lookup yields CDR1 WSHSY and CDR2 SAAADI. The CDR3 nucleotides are TGCGCCAGCAGTGAGGGTGGGACTTTCCCCTACAATGAGCAGTTCTTC. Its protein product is CASSEGGTFPYNEQFF.

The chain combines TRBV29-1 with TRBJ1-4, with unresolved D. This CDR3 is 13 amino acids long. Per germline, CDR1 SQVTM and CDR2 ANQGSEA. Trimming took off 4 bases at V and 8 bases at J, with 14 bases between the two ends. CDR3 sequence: CSVVDAGSEKLFF. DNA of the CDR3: TGCAGCGTTGTCGACGCCGGGAGCGAAAAACTGTTTTTT.

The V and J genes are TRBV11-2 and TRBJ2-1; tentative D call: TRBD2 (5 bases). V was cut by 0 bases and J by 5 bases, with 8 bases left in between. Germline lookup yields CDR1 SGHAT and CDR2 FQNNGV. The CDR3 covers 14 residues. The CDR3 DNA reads TGTGCCAGCAGCTTAGATCGGGGTCACAATGAGCAGTTCTTC. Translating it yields CASSLDRGHNEQFF.

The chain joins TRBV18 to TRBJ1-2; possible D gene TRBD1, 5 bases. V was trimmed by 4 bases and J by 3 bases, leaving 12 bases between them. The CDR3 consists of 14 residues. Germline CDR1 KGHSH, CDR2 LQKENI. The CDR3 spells CASSLWDSDYGYTF. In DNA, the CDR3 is TGTGCCAGCTCACTCTGGGACTCCGACTATGGCTACACCTTC.

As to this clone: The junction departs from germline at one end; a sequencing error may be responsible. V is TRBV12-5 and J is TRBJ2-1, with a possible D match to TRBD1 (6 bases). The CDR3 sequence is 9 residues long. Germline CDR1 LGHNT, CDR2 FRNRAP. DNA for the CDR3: TGTGCTAGTGGTCTGAGGGGGATCTTC. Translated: CASGLRGIF.

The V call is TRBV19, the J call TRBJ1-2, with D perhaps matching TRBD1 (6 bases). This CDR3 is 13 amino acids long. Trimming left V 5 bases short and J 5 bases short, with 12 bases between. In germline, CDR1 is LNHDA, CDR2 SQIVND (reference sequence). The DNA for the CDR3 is TGTGCCAGTAGTCCCGGGGGGGCTTATGGCTACACCTTC. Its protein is CASSPGGAYGYTF.

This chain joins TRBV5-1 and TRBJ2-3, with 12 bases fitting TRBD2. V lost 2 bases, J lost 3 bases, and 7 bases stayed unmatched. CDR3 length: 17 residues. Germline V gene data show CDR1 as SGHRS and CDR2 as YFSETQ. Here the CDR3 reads CASSLGSSGRATDTQYF. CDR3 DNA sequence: TGCGCCAGCAGCTTAGGTTCTAGCGGGAGGGCAACAGATACGCAGTATTTT.

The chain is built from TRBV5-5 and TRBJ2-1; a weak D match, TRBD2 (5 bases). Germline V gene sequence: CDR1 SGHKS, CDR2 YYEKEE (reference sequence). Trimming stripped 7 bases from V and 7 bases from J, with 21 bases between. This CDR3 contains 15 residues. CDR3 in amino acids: CASSRTAARENEQFF. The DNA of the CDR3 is TGTGCCAGCTCCAGGACTGCAGCTAGGGAAAATGAGCAGTTCTTC.

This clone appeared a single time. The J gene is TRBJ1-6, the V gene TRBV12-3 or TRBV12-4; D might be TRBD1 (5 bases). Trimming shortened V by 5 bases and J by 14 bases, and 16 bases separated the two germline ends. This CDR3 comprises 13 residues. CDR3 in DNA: TGTGCCAGCAGTCCCAATCCGGGACTCTCCCTCCACTTT. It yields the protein CASSPNPGLSLHF.

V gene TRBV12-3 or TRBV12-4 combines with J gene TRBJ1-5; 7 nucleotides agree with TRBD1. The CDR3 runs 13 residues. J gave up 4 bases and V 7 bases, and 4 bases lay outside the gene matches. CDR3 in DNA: TGTGCCAGCACCTTACAGGGGAATCAGCCCCAGCATTTT. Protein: CASTLQGNQPQHF.

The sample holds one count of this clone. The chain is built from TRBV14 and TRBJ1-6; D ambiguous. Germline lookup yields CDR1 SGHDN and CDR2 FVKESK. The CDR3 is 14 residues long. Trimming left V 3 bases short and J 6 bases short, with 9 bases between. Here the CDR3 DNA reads TGTGCCAGCAGCCATGACTTCCCTAATTCACCCCTCCACTTT. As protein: CASSHDFPNSPLHF.

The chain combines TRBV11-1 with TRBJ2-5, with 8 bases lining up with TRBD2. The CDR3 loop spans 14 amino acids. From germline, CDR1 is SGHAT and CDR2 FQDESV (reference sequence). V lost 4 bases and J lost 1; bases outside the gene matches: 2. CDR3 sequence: CASSYAGGQETQYF. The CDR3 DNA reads TGTGCCAGCAGCTACGCGGGAGGCCAAGAGACCCAGTACTTC.

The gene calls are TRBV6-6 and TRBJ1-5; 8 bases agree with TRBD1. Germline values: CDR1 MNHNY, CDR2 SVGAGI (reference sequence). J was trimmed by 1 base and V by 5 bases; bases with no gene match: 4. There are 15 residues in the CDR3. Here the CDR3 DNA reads TGTGCCAGCAGTCAACAGGGGGGAAGCAATCAGCCCCAGCATTTT. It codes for CASSQQGGSNQPQHF.